Below, 7 T cell receptor beta chains from the same sample are listed, as sequenced in a study of siplizumab effects on memory and regulatory T cells. Assay: immunoSEQ multiplex PCR; the TCRdb copy retains only in-frame clones and omits some. The sample holds about 27,000 clones, 70% to 85% seen once. Sample: memory CD4+ T cells sorted from blood. These receptors were taken from a human donor in good health.

The DNA for the CDR3 is TGTGCTAGTGGTTCGGGGACAGTGTACCAAGAGACCCAGTACTTC. Protein sequence: CASGSGTVYQETQYF. The J gene is TRBJ2-5, the V gene TRBV12-5; 7 bases are shared with TRBD1. The CDR3 is made up of 15 amino acids. Trimming removed 4 bases from V and 0 bases from J; junction bases left unmatched: 5. The germline V gene encodes CDR1 LGHNT and CDR2 FRNRAP.

V is TRBV18 and J is TRBJ1-3; D is undetermined. The germline V and J ends were trimmed by 6 bases and 3 bases, with 9 bases remaining between them. The CDR3 runs to 13 residues. Germline CDR1 reads KGHSH; CDR2 reads LQKENI. The CDR3 loop is CASSGGIGNTIYF. CDR3 sequence (DNA): TGTGCCAGCTCGGGAGGAATTGGAAACACCATATATTTT.

The V and J genes are TRBV7-2 and TRBJ2-1, with TRBD2 as a possible D gene (5 bases). The ends were cut back, 3 bases at V and 0 bases at J, with 9 bases in the middle. The CDR3 spans 15 residues. CDR1 is SGHTA and CDR2 is FQGNSA in the germline V gene. CDR3 sequence (DNA): TGTGCCAGCAGCTTGAGCCGGGACTCCTACAATGAGCAGTTCTTC. Encoded protein: CASSLSRDSYNEQFF. Combining the CDR3 with reference TRBV7-2 and TRBJ2-1 gives the whole variable domain GAGVSQSPSNKVTEKGKDVELRCDPISGHTALYWYRQSLGQGLEFLIYFQGNSAPDKSGLPSDRFSAERTGGSVSTLTIQRTQQEDSAVYLCASSLSRDSYNEQFFGPGTRLTVL.

The V gene is TRBV19, the J gene TRBJ2-2, with D unclear. V was shortened by 6 bases and J by 0 bases, with 8 bases between the two germline ends. From germline, CDR1 is LNHDA and CDR2 SQIVND (reference sequence). The CDR3 consists of 14 residues. CDR3 amino acids: CASRSAANTGELFF. As DNA, the CDR3 is TGTGCCAGTAGGTCTGCAGCGAACACCGGGGAGCTGTTTTTT.

This clone was counted once. This chain uses TRBV19 with TRBJ1-5, with D possibly being TRBD1 (6 bases). Looked up from germline, CDR1 is LNHDA and CDR2 is SQIVND (reference sequence). This CDR3 spans 14 amino acids. Trimming cost V 6 bases and J 2 bases, with 11 bases left between them. The CDR3 coding sequence is TGTGCCAGTAGCGGGGCAGGGGGCAATCAGCCCCAGCATTTT. Residues: CASSGAGGNQPQHF.

The J gene is TRBJ2-6, the V gene TRBV28, with 7 bases matching TRBD1. This CDR3 region has 17 residues. The germline V gene has CDR1 MDHEN and CDR2 SYDVKM. V shed 5 bases and J 3 bases; nucleotides not matched to a gene: 10. The CDR3 sequence is CASSGRQGRSGANVLTF. In nucleotides, the CDR3 is TGTGCCAGCAGTGGTAGACAGGGTAGAAGTGGGGCCAACGTCCTGACTTTC.

The chain links TRBV27 to TRBJ2-1; 11 bases are a match to TRBD2. This CDR3 is 15 amino acids long. CDR1 is MNHEY, CDR2 SMNVEV, per germline (reference sequence). V trimming: 5 bases; J trimming: 3 bases; junction bases outside the gene matches: 3. In DNA form, the CDR3 reads TGTGCCAGCAGTCAACTAGCGGGGGACTACAATGAGCAGTTCTTC. Amino acids: CASSQLAGDYNEQFF.